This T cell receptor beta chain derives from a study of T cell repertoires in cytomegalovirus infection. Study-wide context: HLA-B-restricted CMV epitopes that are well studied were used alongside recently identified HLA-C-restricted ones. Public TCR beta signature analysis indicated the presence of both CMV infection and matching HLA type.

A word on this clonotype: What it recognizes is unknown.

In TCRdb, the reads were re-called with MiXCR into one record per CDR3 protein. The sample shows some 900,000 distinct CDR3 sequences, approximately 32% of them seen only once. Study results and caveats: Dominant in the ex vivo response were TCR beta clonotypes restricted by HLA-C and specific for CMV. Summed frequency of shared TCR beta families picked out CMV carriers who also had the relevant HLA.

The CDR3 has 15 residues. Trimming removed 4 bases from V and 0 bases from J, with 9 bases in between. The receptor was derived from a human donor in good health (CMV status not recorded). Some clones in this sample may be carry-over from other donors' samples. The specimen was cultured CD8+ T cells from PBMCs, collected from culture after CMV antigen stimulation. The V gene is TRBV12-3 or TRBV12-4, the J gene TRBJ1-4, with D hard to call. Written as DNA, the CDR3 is TGTGCCAGCAGTTCTCGGAGCGCAACTAATGAAAAACTGTTTTTT. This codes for CASSSRSATNEKLFF.